This TCR beta chain was identified during a study of regulatory T cells in long-lasting Graves disease. Broader study findings: Patients with persistent disease shared 2,741 public clonotypes, outpacing the approximately 970 shared by new patients.

In regard to this clonotype: Its antigen is unidentified.

Building of the TCR beta libraries involved iRepertoire HTBI primers and Arm-PCR of CDR3 regions. TCRdb itself ran the multiplex PCR reads through MiXCR, one entry per CDR3 protein. The repertoire includes roughly 560,000 distinct CDR3 sequences, around 16% of them detected once, and 25% sits in the top ten. Time point in this sample: newly diagnosed GD, antithyroid drugs for less than 3 months. From PBMCs, RNA was extracted and then used to make the TCR library. This same sample was also part of a study on T cells in Graves' hyperthyroidism and ophthalmopathy. That publication notes: The HTBI primer set served for first-round RT-PCR of the TCR CDR3.

This receptor was taken from a woman aged 35-60 years with Graves disease. The sample in question was peripheral blood mononuclear cells (PBMCs), obtained at new diagnosis, from a patient treated with antithyroid drugs.

Here the CDR3 DNA reads TGTGCCAGCAGTTCGCCCCCGGGTGGCTACACCTTC. This translates into CASSSPPGGYTF. The rearrangement links TRBV28 to TRBJ1-2; D is ambiguous. Germline V gives CDR1 MDHEN, CDR2 SYDVKM. Trimming shortened V by 4 bases and J by 7 bases, and 10 bases separated the two germline ends. The CDR3 runs 12 residues.